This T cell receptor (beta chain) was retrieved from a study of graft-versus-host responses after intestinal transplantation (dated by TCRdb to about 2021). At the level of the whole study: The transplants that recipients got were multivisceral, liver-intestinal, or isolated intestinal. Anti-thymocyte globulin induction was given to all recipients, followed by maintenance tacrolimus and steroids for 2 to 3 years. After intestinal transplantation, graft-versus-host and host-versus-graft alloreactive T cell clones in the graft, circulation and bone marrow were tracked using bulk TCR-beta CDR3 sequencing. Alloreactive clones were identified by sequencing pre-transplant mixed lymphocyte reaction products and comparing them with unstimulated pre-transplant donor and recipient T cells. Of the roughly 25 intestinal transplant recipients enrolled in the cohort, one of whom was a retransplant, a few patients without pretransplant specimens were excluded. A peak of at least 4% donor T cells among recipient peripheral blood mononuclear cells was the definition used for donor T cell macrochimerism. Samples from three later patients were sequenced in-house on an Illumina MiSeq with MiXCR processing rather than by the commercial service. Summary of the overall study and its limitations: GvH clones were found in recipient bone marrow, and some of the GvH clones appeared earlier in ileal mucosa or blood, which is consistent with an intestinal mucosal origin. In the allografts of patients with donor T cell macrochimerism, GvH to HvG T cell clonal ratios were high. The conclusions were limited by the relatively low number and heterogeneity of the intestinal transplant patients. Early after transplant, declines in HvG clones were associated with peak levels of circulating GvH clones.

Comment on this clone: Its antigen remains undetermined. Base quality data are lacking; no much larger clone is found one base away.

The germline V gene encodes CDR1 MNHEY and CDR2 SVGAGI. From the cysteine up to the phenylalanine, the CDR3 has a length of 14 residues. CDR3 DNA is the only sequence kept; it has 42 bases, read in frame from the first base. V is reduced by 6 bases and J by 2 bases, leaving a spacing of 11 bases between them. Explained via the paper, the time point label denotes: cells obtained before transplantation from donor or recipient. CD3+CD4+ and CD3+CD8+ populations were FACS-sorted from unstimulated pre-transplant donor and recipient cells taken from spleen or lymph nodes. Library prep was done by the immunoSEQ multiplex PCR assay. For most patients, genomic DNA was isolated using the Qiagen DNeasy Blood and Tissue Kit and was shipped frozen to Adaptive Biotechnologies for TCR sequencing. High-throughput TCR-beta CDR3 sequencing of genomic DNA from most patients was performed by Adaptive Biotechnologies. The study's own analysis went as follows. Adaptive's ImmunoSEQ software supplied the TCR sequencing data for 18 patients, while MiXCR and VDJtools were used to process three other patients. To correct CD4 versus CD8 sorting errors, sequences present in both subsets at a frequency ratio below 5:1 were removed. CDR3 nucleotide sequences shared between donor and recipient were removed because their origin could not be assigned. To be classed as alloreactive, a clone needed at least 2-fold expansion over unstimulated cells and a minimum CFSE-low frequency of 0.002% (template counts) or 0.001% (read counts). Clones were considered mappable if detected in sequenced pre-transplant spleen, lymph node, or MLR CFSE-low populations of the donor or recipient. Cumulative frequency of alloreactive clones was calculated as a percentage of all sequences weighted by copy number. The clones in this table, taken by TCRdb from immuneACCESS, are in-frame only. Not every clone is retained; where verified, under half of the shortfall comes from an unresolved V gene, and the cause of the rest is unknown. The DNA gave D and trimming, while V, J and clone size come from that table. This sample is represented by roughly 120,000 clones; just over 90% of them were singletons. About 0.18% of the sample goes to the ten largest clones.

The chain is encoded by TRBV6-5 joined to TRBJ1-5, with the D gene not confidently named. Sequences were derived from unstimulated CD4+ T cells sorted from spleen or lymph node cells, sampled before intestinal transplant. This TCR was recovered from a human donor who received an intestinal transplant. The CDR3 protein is CASSPFGGNQPQHF. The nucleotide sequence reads TGTGCCAGCAGCCCCTTCGGGGGCAATCAGCCCCAGCATTTT.